This T cell receptor beta chain was captured by sequencing in a study of blood T cells in healthy people across ages. A second PCR, run for about 7 to 11 cycles, used a sample-barcoded 5' primer plus a J-beta primer mix. Each cDNA molecule was tagged by a template-switch adaptor with 12 random nucleotides. TCRdb reprocessed the 5' RACE reads with MiXCR, giving one entry per CDR3 protein. The table records about 760,000 distinct CDR3 sequences, about 61% of them present only once. Healthy Russian Caucasian donors spanned ages about 6 to 100 years. This TCR derives from a man between 35 and 55 years old in good health. Sequences were obtained from blood.

CDR3 nucleotide sequence: TGTGCCAGCAGCGTAACACTTAGCTCCTACAATGAGCAGTACTTC. Protein product: CASSVTLSSYNEQYF. The chain is built from TRBV9 and TRBJ2-1; D gene uncertain. With the DNA end fitting TRBJ2-7 better, the J assignment may be wrong. The CDR3 loop spans 15 amino acids. Per the germline V gene, CDR1 is SGDLS and CDR2 is YYNGEE.